The entry below describes one TCR beta chain. Its target is unknown. These data originate in a study of CD8+ T cells in alopecia areata. The treatment: oral pan-JAK inhibitor, 5-10 mg twice daily. V lost 5 bases and J lost 3; bases outside the gene matches: 8. CDR1 and CDR2 from the germline V gene are SQVTM and ANQGSEA. CDR3 size: 14 residues. Study-wide points: Many of the expanded lesional clones endured in scalp and blood while on tofacitinib. It was lesional scalp, especially alopecia totalis/universalis, that showed higher clonality than normal scalp.

In each case, RNA was isolated and then reverse transcribed into cDNA as the sequencing template. Here immunoSEQ multiplex PCR was the method, and the copy in TCRdb shows in-frame clones only, minus some. The sample yields around 180,000 clones, roughly 60% seen once. Source: CD4+ T cells sorted from blood, taken at week 24, from a patient treated with tofacitinib. The chain carries TRBV29-1 and TRBJ1-1, with 8 bases aligning to TRBD1. The source of this sequence is a human donor with alopecia areata. CDR3 bases: TGCAGCGTTACCCGGACAGGGCGGTACACTGAAGCTTTCTTT. Translation gives CSVTRTGRYTEAFF. The full variable domain, with the rest looked up from reference TRBV29-1 and TRBJ1-1, is SAVISQKPSRDICQRGTSLTIQCQVDSQVTMMFWYRQQPGQSLTLIATANQGSEATYESGFVIDKFPISRPNLTFSTLTVSNMSPEDSSIYLCSVTRTGRYTEAFFGQGTRLTVV.